This T cell receptor beta chain derives from a study of blood T cells in healthy people across ages. Study overall: The template switching approach captured approximately one barcoded beta molecule for every two T cells.

Alongside a J-beta primer mix, a sample-barcoded 5' primer served in a second PCR lasting about 7 to 11 cycles. The template-switch adaptor was a 5' adaptor with 12 random nucleotides. It tagged each cDNA molecule. Each CDR3 protein is one row after TCRdb ran MiXCR on the 5' RACE reads. The sample consists of approximately 1.5 million distinct CDR3 sequences, about 45% of them appearing once. The CDR3 extends over 14 amino acids. V was clipped by 6 bases and J by 1 base, with 12 bases between them. Per the germline V gene, CDR1 is MNHEY and CDR2 is SMNVEV (reference sequence). Peripheral blood samples of roughly 9.8 milliliters were drawn from each donor. Per sample, at least 5.5 micrograms of total RNA were extracted.

Sequenced input: blood. This TCR came from a woman aged 18-30 years in good health. The rearrangement links TRBV27 to TRBJ1-1, with D possibly being TRBD1 (5 bases). This CDR3 reads CASSTLGGNTEAFF. The CDR3 DNA reads as TGTGCCAGCAGCACCCTCGGGGGGAACACTGAAGCTTTCTTT.